Described below is a single TCR beta chain sequence and its context. The antigen remains unidentified. These data come from a study of cytomegalovirus exposure and HLA in healthy donors. Donors came from a validation cohort of over a hundred subjects, distinct from the first 666-subject cohort. General study points: Most TCR sequences were rare, but some public TCRs occurred in many donors. The study flagged some 180 TCR beta chains as cytomegalovirus-associated. With high specificity and sensitivity, the classifier reportedly diagnosed cytomegalovirus status.

Repertoires were generated with immunoSEQ multiplex PCR, while TCRdb's copy carries only in-frame clones and drops some. The data contain around 140,000 clones, roughly 87% of them seen just once; the ten biggest clones take up over 1%. The CDR3 contains 16 residues. Trimming removed 1 base from V and 2 bases from J; junction bases left unmatched: 7. Germline CDR1 reads SGDLS; CDR2 reads YYNGEE. The TCR sequence derives from a woman between 18 and 30 years old in good health and CMV-seronegative. Sequenced input: PBMCs. The rearrangement links TRBV9 to TRBJ2-3; 7 bases match TRBD2. CDR3 bases: TGTGCCAGCAGCGTACTCGGGGGGATTCCCACAGATACGCAGTATTTT. As protein: CASSVLGGIPTDTQYF.